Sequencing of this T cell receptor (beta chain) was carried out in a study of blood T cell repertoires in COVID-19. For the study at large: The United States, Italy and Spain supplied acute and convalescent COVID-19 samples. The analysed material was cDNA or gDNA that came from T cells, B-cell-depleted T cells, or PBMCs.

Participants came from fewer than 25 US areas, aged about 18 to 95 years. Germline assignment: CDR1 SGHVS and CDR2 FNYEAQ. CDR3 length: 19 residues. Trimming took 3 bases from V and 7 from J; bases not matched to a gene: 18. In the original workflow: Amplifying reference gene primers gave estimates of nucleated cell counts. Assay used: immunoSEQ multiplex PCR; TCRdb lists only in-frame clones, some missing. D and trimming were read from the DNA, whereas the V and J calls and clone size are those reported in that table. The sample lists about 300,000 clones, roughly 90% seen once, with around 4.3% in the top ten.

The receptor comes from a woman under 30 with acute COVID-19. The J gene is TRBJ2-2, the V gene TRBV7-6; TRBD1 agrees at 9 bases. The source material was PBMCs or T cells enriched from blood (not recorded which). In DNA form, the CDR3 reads TGTGCCAGCAGCTTGGCCCTCATCGGACAGGGGAGAGAGCTCGGGGAGCTGTTTTTT. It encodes CASSLALIGQGRELGELFF.